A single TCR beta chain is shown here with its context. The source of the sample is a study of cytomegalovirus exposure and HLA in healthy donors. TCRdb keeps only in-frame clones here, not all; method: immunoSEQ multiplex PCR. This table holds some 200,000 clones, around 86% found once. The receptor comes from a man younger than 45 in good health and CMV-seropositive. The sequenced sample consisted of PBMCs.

The CDR3 DNA sequence: TGTGCCAGCAGTTTTTCCACGGCCGTTCAGCCCCAGCATTTT. Protein sequence: CASSFSTAVQPQHF. The chain is built from TRBV2 and TRBJ1-5; no firm D call. Germline CDR1 SNHLY, CDR2 FYNNEI. V was cut by 5 bases and J by 6 bases, with 14 bases left in between. The CDR3 length is 14 residues. Together with reference TRBV2 and TRBJ1-5, the CDR3 gives the full variable domain: EPEVTQTPSHQVTQMGQEVILRCVPISNHLYFYWYRQILGQKVEFLVSFYNNEISEKSEIFDDQFSVERPDGSNFTLKIRSTKLEDSAMYFCASSFSTAVQPQHFGDGTRLSIL.